The entry below gives a single TCR beta chain sequence along with its context. Its antigen is currently unknown. The data stem from a study of radiation and T cells in renal cell carcinoma. Noted time point: blood 4 weeks post-SBRT, at nephrectomy. Treatment here: 15 Gy SBRT to primary tumor, nephrectomy 4 weeks later. Nephrectomy followed 15 Gy stereotactic body radiation by 4 weeks. Serial blood draws occurred at baseline and 2 and 4 weeks post-SBRT. Trimming removed 5 bases from V and 0 bases from J, with 7 bases in between. The CDR3 runs 14 residues. Germline V lookup: CDR1 SEHNR, CDR2 FQNEAQ (reference sequence). Libraries were prepared by immunoSEQ multiplex PCR; TCRdb keeps only in-frame clonotypes and omits some of them. The sample has approximately 170,000 clones, about 88% seen once. Study-level findings and limits: Top tumor clonotypes rose in blood 2 weeks post-radiation, then contracted.

This specimen was blood, taken from a patient whose treatment included radiotherapy and nephrectomy. This TCR was recovered from a woman between 50 and 59 years old with renal cell carcinoma. This chain links TRBV7-9 with TRBJ2-2; D gene uncertain. Here the CDR3 reads CASSTDSNTGELFF. DNA for the CDR3: TGTGCCAGCAGCACAGACTCGAACACCGGGGAGCTGTTTTTT.